These 30 T cell receptor beta chains originate from one sample sequenced in a study of identifying expanded T cells in peripheral blood. The method was immunoSEQ multiplex PCR; TCRdb's version includes in-frame clones alone and lacks a portion of them. The table lists 95,000 or so clones, roughly 86% of them singletons. Sequencing was carried out using blood. All receptors derive from a person between 18 and 69 years old in good health.

The chain employs TRBV25-1 and TRBJ2-7; tentatively, D is TRBD2 (6 bases). Trimming left V 3 bases short and J 1 base short, with 13 bases between. CDR3 length: 15 residues. Germline loops: CDR1 MGHDK, CDR2 SYGVNS. CDR3 in amino acids: CASSDGGAGSYEQYF. CDR3 DNA sequence: TGTGCCAGCAGTGACGGGGGTGCCGGTTCCTACGAGCAGTACTTC.

A single count supports this clone. This rearrangement joins TRBV6-1 to TRBJ1-5; 7 bases are a match to TRBD1. Germline V gives CDR1 MNHNS, CDR2 SASEGT. Trimming at V came to 4 bases and at J to 5 bases, leaving 11 bases not matched to a gene. The CDR3 has 16 residues. The CDR3 sequence: CASSGNPTGRDQPQHF. CDR3 nucleotides: TGTGCCAGCAGTGGAAACCCGACAGGGAGGGATCAGCCCCAGCATTTT.

The gene calls are TRBV19 and TRBJ1-1; D remains unclear. The V and J ends lost 1 base and 1 base respectively, with 7 bases between them. CDR1 is LNHDA, CDR2 SQIVND, per germline (reference sequence). CDR3 length: 14 amino acids. The CDR3 DNA reads as TGTGCCAGTAGTATAGGAGGAGGGAACACTGAAGCTTTCTTT. It is translated as CASSIGGGNTEAFF.

This sequence joins TRBV28 and TRBJ1-2; weak D call: TRBD1 (5 bases). Germline V gene lookup returns CDR1 MDHEN and CDR2 SYDVKM. V dropped 5 bases and J dropped 4 bases, with 11 bases sitting between them. The CDR3 runs to 13 residues. For the CDR3, the DNA is TGTGCCAGCAGTCCCACAGGCTCCTATGGCTACACCTTC. Amino acids: CASSPTGSYGYTF.

The gene calls are TRBV4-1 and TRBJ2-1; D gene unclear. The V end was cut by 0 bases, the J end by 10 bases, with 7 bases between. Germline-derived CDR1 and CDR2 are MGHRA and YSYEKL. CDR3 length equals 12 residues. Here the CDR3 DNA reads TGCGCCAGCAGCCAAGATAGGGCAGAGCAGTTCTTC. This translates into CASSQDRAEQFF.

The V call is TRBV7-2, the J call TRBJ1-2; D is possibly TRBD1 (5 bases). This CDR3 region has 13 residues. The V gene's germline CDR1 is SGHTA and CDR2 FQGNSA. Trimming took off 3 bases at V and 6 bases at J, with 11 bases between the two ends. The CDR3 protein is CASSFISGDGYTF. CDR3 in DNA: TGTGCCAGCAGCTTTATTTCGGGGGATGGCTACACCTTC.

CDR3: CASSSTGGGSYNEQFF. In DNA form, the CDR3 reads TGTGCCAGCAGCTCGACAGGGGGCGGGTCCTACAATGAGCAGTTCTTC. The chain combines TRBV7-3 with TRBJ2-1; 10 positions match TRBD1. There are 16 residues in the CDR3. After removal of 4 bases from V and 1 base from J, the junction contained 4 bases not matched to a gene. CDR1 and CDR2 from the germline V gene are SGHTA and FQGTGA. The variable domain in full, completed from reference TRBV7-3 and TRBJ2-1, reads GAGVSQTPSNKVTEKGKYVELRCDPISGHTALYWYRQSLGQGPEFLIYFQGTGAADDSGLPNDRFFAVRPEGSVSTLKIQRTERGDSAVYLCASSSTGGGSYNEQFFGPGTRLTVL.

The chain uses TRBV11-2 and TRBJ1-5; 9 bases agree with TRBD1. CDR1 is SGHAT and CDR2 is FQNNGV in the germline V gene. The CDR3 is 14 amino acids. V lost 5 bases and J lost 7; bases outside the gene matches: 6. Written as DNA, the CDR3 is TGTGCCAGCAGCCTAAGACAGGGGGGCCAGCCCCAGCATTTT. This gives the protein CASSLRQGGQPQHF.

The chain has TRBV27 and TRBJ2-7, with D perhaps being TRBD1 or TRBD2 (5 bases each). The CDR3 consists of 15 residues. Germline-derived CDR1 and CDR2 are MNHEY and SMNVEV (reference sequence). Trimming stripped 7 bases from V and 4 bases from J, with 20 bases between. As DNA, the CDR3 is TGTGCCAGCAACAAGTACGGGACGCCAAATTACGAGCAGTACTTC. Translation: CASNKYGTPNYEQYF.

This clone was observed a single time. The J gene is TRBJ1-5, the V gene TRBV4-3; 8 bases are shared with TRBD1. Unmatched junction bases numbered 8, after V lost 2 bases and J lost 5 bases. CDR3 length: 16 amino acids. The germline V gene encodes CDR1 LGHNA and CDR2 YSLEER. The CDR3 sequence is CASSQRTGREDQPQHF. CDR3 DNA: TGCGCCAGCAGCCAACGGACAGGGAGGGAAGATCAGCCCCAGCATTTT.

The chain carries TRBV7-6 and TRBJ1-2; D is possibly TRBD1 (6 bases). CDR3 size: 15 residues. From germline, CDR1 is SGHVS and CDR2 FNYEAQ. Trimming took off 9 bases at V and 0 bases at J, with 17 bases between the two ends. CDR3 DNA: TGTGCCAGTAGCGCAGGGGACGCTTCTAACTATGGCTACACCTTC. This encodes CASSAGDASNYGYTF.

This clone is labeled medium-sized. The genes are TRBV25-1 and TRBJ1-2; 7 bases agree with TRBD1. The V and J ends lost 6 bases and 4 bases, in that order; junction bases with no gene match: 5. CDR3 length equals 13 residues. Germline CDR1 MGHDK, CDR2 SYGVNS. The CDR3 coding sequence is TGTGCCAGCAGGCGGGGGACAGCCTATGGCTACACCTTC. Protein product: CASRRGTAYGYTF.

The chain joins TRBV30 to TRBJ1-1; D is uncertain. Trimming took 4 bases from V and 4 from J, leaving 16 bases between them. CDR1 and CDR2 (germline): GTSNPN, SVGIG (reference sequence). CDR3 length: 14 amino acids. In DNA form, the CDR3 reads TGTGCCTGGAAAGTTTCCGGGCCGAGCACTGAAGCTTTCTTT. It is translated as CAWKVSGPSTEAFF.

The chain carries TRBV2 and TRBJ2-7, with D uncertain. Trimming pared 7 bases from V and 9 bases from J, leaving 16 bases between. The length of the CDR3 is 12 residues. Per germline, CDR1 SNHLY and CDR2 FYNNEI. CDR3 coding DNA: TGTGCCAGCACCCCGGGTCAACAAGGGCAGTACTTC. This gives the protein CASTPGQQGQYF.

The rearrangement uses TRBV10-2 and TRBJ2-7; 8 nucleotides align to TRBD2. After removal of 6 bases from V and 2 bases from J, the junction contained 6 bases not matched to a gene. The germline gives CDR1 WSHSY, CDR2 SAAADI. This CDR3 has 14 residues. As DNA, the CDR3 is TGCGCCAGCAGCGGGTTAGCGGGACCCTACGAGCAGTACTTC. Translation: CASSGLAGPYEQYF.

The rearrangement uses TRBV6-1 and TRBJ1-2, with D maybe TRBD1 (6 bases). Germline V gene lookup returns CDR1 MNHNS and CDR2 SASEGT. Between the trimmed V and J ends, which lost 6 bases and 5 bases, there was a span of 16 bases. The CDR3 loop spans 14 amino acids. The CDR3: CASSPRTASYGYTF. The CDR3 DNA reads TGTGCCAGCAGCCCACGGACAGCGAGTTATGGCTACACCTTC.

In its sample, this clone was seen once. V and J are TRBV7-2 and TRBJ2-7; possible D gene TRBD1, 5 bases. CDR3 length equals 14 residues. The germline V and J ends were trimmed by 0 bases and 2 bases, with 8 bases remaining between them. Germline values: CDR1 SGHTA, CDR2 FQGNSA. The CDR3 DNA sequence: TGTGCCAGCAGCTTAGCCAGGGTTACCTACGAGCAGTACTTC. Its translation is CASSLARVTYEQYF.

This sequence joins TRBV6-5 and TRBJ1-5, with D hard to call. Between the trimmed V and J ends, which lost 6 bases and 6 bases, there was a span of 15 bases. CDR3 length: 14 residues. Germline lookup yields CDR1 MNHEY and CDR2 SVGAGI. CDR3 bases: TGTGCCAGCAGACCCTACTCTAAGGGTCAGCCCCAGCATTTT. Translating gives CASRPYSKGQPQHF.

The chain employs TRBV4-1 and TRBJ2-3; 7 nucleotides line up with TRBD1. The germline V gene encodes CDR1 MGHRA and CDR2 YSYEKL. The CDR3 is made up of 17 amino acids. V shed 0 bases and J 6 bases; nucleotides not matched to a gene: 12. CDR3 in DNA: TGCGCCAGCAGCCAAGATCGGGGCAGGGGGAAAAGGGATACGCAGTATTTT. It yields the protein CASSQDRGRGKRDTQYF.

This clone appeared a few times. This chain links TRBV5-6 with TRBJ2-5; possibly TRBD2 for D (7 bases). The ends were cut back, 0 bases at V and 5 bases at J, with 17 bases in the middle. Germline-derived CDR1 and CDR2 are SGHDT and YYEEEE. This CDR3 is built from 16 residues. CDR3 in amino acids: CASSLALPGGWETQYF. The CDR3 DNA sequence: TGTGCCAGCAGCTTGGCCCTACCGGGGGGCTGGGAGACCCAGTACTTC.

The gene calls are TRBV5-1 and TRBJ2-1, with D perhaps matching TRBD1 or TRBD2 (5 bases each). The CDR3 is 15 amino acids. The V end was cut by 4 bases, the J end by 0 bases, with 11 bases between. Germline lookup yields CDR1 SGHRS and CDR2 YFSETQ. CDR3 DNA sequence: TGCGCCAGCAGCCGGGACCAGAGCTCCTACAATGAGCAGTTCTTC. This gives the protein CASSRDQSSYNEQFF.

V gene TRBV6-5 combines with J gene TRBJ1-5; TRBD1 might be the D (5 bases). Trimming stripped 5 bases from V and 1 base from J, with 6 bases between. The germline gives CDR1 MNHEY, CDR2 SVGAGI. The CDR3 contains 13 residues. CDR3 protein: CASSRGSNQPQHF. The DNA for the CDR3 is TGTGCCAGCAGTCGGGGCAGCAATCAGCCCCAGCATTTT.

Only a few counts were recorded for this clone. This chain links TRBV27 with TRBJ1-2; D uncertain. Germline V gives CDR1 MNHEY, CDR2 SMNVEV (reference sequence). With 1 base removed from V and 10 bases from J, the gap between germline ends came to 16 bases. This CDR3 comprises 14 residues. CDR3 bases: TGTGCCAGCAGTTTATTTCCAGGCTCGTCGCCCTACACCTTC. As protein: CASSLFPGSSPYTF.

The chain couples TRBV14 to TRBJ2-1; 9 bases are shared with TRBD1. CDR1 and CDR2 from the germline V gene are SGHDN and FVKESK. The length of the CDR3 is 18 residues. V gave up 0 bases and J gave up 1 base; unmatched junction bases: 7. The CDR3: CASSQDIGGTGSYNEQFF. Written as DNA, the CDR3 is TGTGCCAGCAGCCAAGATATCGGCGGGACAGGGTCCTACAATGAGCAGTTCTTC.

The CDR3: CASSYFRNEETQYF. The CDR3 bases are TGTGCCAGCAGTTACTTCAGGAACGAAGAGACCCAGTACTTC. The chain is built from TRBV6-6 and TRBJ2-5, with D hard to call. The germline V gene has CDR1 MNHNY and CDR2 SVGAGI (reference sequence). Trimming removed 1 base from V and 3 bases from J, with 9 bases in between. The CDR3 runs to 14 residues.

The chain is built from TRBV29-1 and TRBJ1-1; the D gene is possibly TRBD1 (6 bases). The CDR3 extends over 10 amino acids. Germline V lookup: CDR1 SQVTM, CDR2 ANQGSEA. V was shortened by 7 bases and J by 8 bases, with 11 bases between the two germline ends. CDR3 loop: CSGIQGEAFF. DNA for the CDR3: TGCAGCGGTATACAGGGAGAAGCTTTCTTT.

This chain connects TRBV4-3 to TRBJ1-1; weak D call: TRBD1 (5 bases). The germline V and J ends were trimmed by 2 bases and 11 bases, with 21 bases remaining between them. Germline V CDR1 and CDR2: LGHNA, YSLEER. The CDR3 extends over 15 amino acids. For the CDR3, the DNA is TGCGCCAGCAGCCAACACGCAACAGGCCTAACAAGGGCTTTCTTT. Translating gives CASSQHATGLTRAFF.

The chain links TRBV27 to TRBJ1-2; 8 nucleotides align to TRBD1. Germline V gene lookup returns CDR1 MNHEY and CDR2 SMNVEV (reference sequence). The CDR3 totals 16 residues. The V gene end was trimmed by 1 base and the J gene end by 6 bases; junction bases not matched to a gene: 10. CDR3 region: CASSLWGTGGKDGYTF. CDR3 coding DNA: TGTGCCAGCAGTTTATGGGGGACAGGCGGCAAAGATGGCTACACCTTC.

This clone was seen more than once but under ten times. The sample holds other DNA sequences that translate to the same CDR3. The chain uses TRBV6-5 and TRBJ2-3; D remains ambiguous. Germline V gene sequence: CDR1 MNHEY, CDR2 SVGAGI. Trimming removed 3 bases at V and 3 bases at J, with 7 bases between. The CDR3 runs 13 residues. CDR3 sequence: CASSYQETDTQYF. CDR3 in DNA: TGTGCCAGCAGTTATCAGGAGACAGATACGCAGTATTTT.

The chain has TRBV6-1 and TRBJ2-7; no clear D. This CDR3 is built from 16 residues. CDR1 and CDR2 (germline): MNHNS, SASEGT. V was clipped by 2 bases and J by 0 bases, with 14 bases between them. The CDR3 region is CASSELAILRSYEQYF. CDR3 in DNA: TGTGCCAGCAGTGAATTGGCAATTCTACGCTCCTACGAGCAGTACTTC.